Below, one T cell receptor (beta chain) is given with its context. This clonotype was seen at least ten times. The clone's antigen remains unknown. No base qualities exist here, and no much larger clone lies one base off it. This sample stems from a study of T cells in Graves' hyperthyroidism and ophthalmopathy (dated by TCRdb to between 2018 and 2021). About the study as a whole: A discovery cohort of about 96 patients, fewer than 50 with Graves' ophthalmopathy and 55 to 65 with stable Graves' hyperthyroidism, was used to find distinguishing TCR V-J signatures. Whether ophthalmopathy could be predicted prospectively was tested in an independent validation cohort made up of about 20 hyperthyroidism patients plus 17 patients who later progressed to ophthalmopathy. The 100 or so discovery patients were randomly split 7:3 into training and test sets. In over five Graves' hyperthyroidism patients, the study also compared T-cell repertoires from thyroid tissue with T-cell repertoires from blood. After blood sampling, hyperthyroidism patients were treated with methimazole at a starting dose of 30 mg daily, and ophthalmopathy patients were treated with high-dose intravenous methylprednisolone. TCR Vbeta CDR3 sequencing of 120 to 150 peripheral blood samples (43 ophthalmopathy, under 80 hyperthyroidism and roughly 17 progressor patients) is reported in the paper.

Inclusive of the bounding cysteine and phenylalanine, the CDR3 is 13 residues long. Just CDR3 DNA is preserved here, 39 bases in frame from base 1. According to the germline V gene, CDR1 reads SNHLY and CDR2 reads FYNNEI. The junction shows trimming of 4 bases on V and 0 bases on J, plus 6 bases between the germline ends. What the authors observed across the whole study: Blood samples also contained most of the expanded thyroid clonotypes (frequency above 0.001), which suggests that blood repertoires may reflect thyroid immune responses. No statistical method was used to fix the sample size in advance, and group allocation was not hidden from the investigators. In validation, the model predicted progression to ophthalmopathy with 60% to 71% sensitivity and around 72% specificity, a median of roughly seven months before onset. A 13 V-J signature model separated ophthalmopathy from stable hyperthyroidism, with approximately 87% sensitivity and roughly 82% specificity in cross-validation and 80%/75% in testing.

TCR beta CDR3 regions were amplified from RNA transcripts. The TCR CDR3 was subjected to a first round of RT-PCR using the HTBI primer set and the Qiagen OneStep RT-PCR kit. Libraries were constructed in a second round of multiplex PCR, after which size selection and purification were performed. Paired-end sequencing of the libraries was performed with 100 bp reads on an Illumina HiSeq2000. In the original analysis: Raw data were processed with SOAPnuke, discarding reads with adapters, uncalled bases, mean Phred below 15, or no exact constant-primer or identifier match. COPE v1.2.5 was used to merge high-quality paired reads, and clonotypes were defined as unique nucleotide sequences. Clonotypes were aligned to IMGT TRBV, TRBD and TRBJ reference segments using MiTCR v1.1. The analysis was restricted to V-J combinations with a frequency above 0.0001, which together covered just over 98% of the repertoires. A TCS score was defined as the ratio between F50 (clonal expansion) and ExV (chaos), using BLOSUM62-based TCRdist between CDR3 peptides within each V-J. Welch's t-statistics and random forest reduced 514 V-J features to 13, which were used in a naive Bayes classifier (R e1071). Thyroid-blood repertoire similarity was quantified with the Morisita-Horn index. TCRdb's own reprocessing of the public reads used fastp at Q25 and MiXCR and kept productive beta chains. Rows are unified per CDR3 protein, each entry keeping the most common DNA and genes. TCRdb's processing, not the authors', yielded these V and J calls. This sample gives about 540,000 distinct CDR3 sequences in total; about 43% of them show up just once. Around 8% of the sample is taken by the ten largest.

Stable Graves' hyperthyroidism was defined as the absence of progression to ophthalmopathy over 18 months of follow-up. Hyperthyroidism patients were newly diagnosed, with disease duration under 2 months, and aged 18 to 65 years. Any patient with an uncontrolled infection, another autoimmune disease, pregnancy or lactation was excluded. Diagnoses were established on the basis of clinical symptoms, serum thyroxine and TRAb, thyroid ultrasound, and orbital computed tomography. Trizol reagent was used to extract total RNA, and RNA quality was then checked on an Agilent 2100 Bioanalyzer. The V and J genes are TRBV2 and TRBJ1-2; a confident D gene designation cannot be given. The specimen sequenced was peripheral blood or thyroid tissue (not recorded which). The clonotype was recovered from a woman between 18 and 29 years old with Graves' hyperthyroidism. CDR3 region: CASSVAANYGYTF. The sequenced DNA is TGTGCCAGCAGTGTCGCGGCTAACTATGGCTACACCTTC.